This T cell receptor beta chain was found in a study of blood T cell repertoires in COVID-19. The germline gives CDR1 SSHAT, CDR2 FNYEAQ (reference sequence). CDR3 size: 14 residues. A note on this clone: At one of its ends the junction is not consistent with the germline gene, which may arise from a read error.

Original methodology: Scientists estimated how many nucleated cells there were by amplifying reference gene primers. Data came from immunoSEQ multiplex PCR; TCRdb stores just in-frame clones and leaves some out. For V, J and clone size, that table is used; D and trimming come from the DNA. Of about half a million clones listed, 70% to 90% were seen once; the top ten hold 3% to 3.5%. The chain uses TRBV7-7 and TRBJ2-5; D is perhaps TRBD1 (5 bases). The sequence was obtained from a human donor in a cohort sampled during active COVID-19. The sample comprised peripheral blood. The CDR3 bases are TGTGCTAGCAGCTTACAAGGACAACAAGAGACCCAGTACTTC. Translated: CASSLQGQQETQYF. Looking up the rest from reference TRBV7-7 and TRBJ2-5 gives the full variable domain: GAGVSQSPRYKVTKRGQDVTLRCDPISSHATLYWYQQALGQGPEFLTYFNYEAQPDKSGLPSDRFSAERPEGSISTLTIQRTEQRDSAMYRCASSLQGQQETQYFGPGTRLLVL.